Listed here is a single TCR beta chain. Its matching antigen is unknown. This entry comes from a study of cytomegalovirus exposure and HLA in healthy donors. Regarding the study as a whole: Most TCR sequences were seen very rarely across donors, but some public TCRs occurred in many. Prediction of most subjects' HLA-A and HLA-B alleles by TCR beta sequences was reportedly accurate.

60 Vbeta and 13 Jbeta primers were used in PCR. Original methodology: Some 10 million of the 60 million to 80 million unique TCR beta chains counted in a later analysis were shared. Data came from immunoSEQ multiplex PCR; TCRdb stores just in-frame clones and leaves some out. V, J and clone size were drawn from that table, and D and trimming were deduced from the DNA. The sample contains 100,000 to 130,000 clones, 74% of which appear only once. CDR3 size: 15 residues. Germline lookup yields CDR1 SGDLS and CDR2 YYNGEE. The V and J ends lost 4 bases and 4 bases, in that order; junction bases with no gene match: 5.

This chain joins TRBV9 and TRBJ2-1; TRBD2 matches 10 bases. Sequencing used PBMCs. This receptor was identified in a woman in her forties in good health and CMV-seropositive. Here the CDR3 reads CASSSTSGRYNEQFF. The CDR3 nucleotides are TGTGCCAGCAGCTCGACTAGCGGGCGATACAATGAGCAGTTCTTC.